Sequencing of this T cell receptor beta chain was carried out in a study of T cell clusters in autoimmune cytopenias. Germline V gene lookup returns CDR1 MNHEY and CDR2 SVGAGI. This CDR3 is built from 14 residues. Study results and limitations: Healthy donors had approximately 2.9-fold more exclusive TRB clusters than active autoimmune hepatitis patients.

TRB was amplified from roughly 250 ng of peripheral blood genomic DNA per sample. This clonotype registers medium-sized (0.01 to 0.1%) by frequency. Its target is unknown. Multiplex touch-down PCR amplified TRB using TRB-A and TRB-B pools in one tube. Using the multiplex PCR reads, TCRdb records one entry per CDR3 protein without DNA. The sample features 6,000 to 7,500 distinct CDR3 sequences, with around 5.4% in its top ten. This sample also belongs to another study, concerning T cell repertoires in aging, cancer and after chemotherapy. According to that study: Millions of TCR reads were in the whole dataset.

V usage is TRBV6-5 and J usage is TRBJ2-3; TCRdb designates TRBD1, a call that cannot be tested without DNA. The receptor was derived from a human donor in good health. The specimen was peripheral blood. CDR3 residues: CASGTTGGIDTQYF.